Below are 21 T cell receptor beta chains sequenced from a single sample in a study of blood T cell repertoires in COVID-19 (dated by TCRdb to 2020 to 2022). The library came from the immunoSEQ multiplex PCR assay. TCRdb mirrors the immuneACCESS table, restricted to in-frame sequences. Some clones are absent from its copies; in checked studies, under half trace to an unresolved V gene, and the reason for the others is unknown. Across this sample there are 90,000 to 120,000 clones, with approximately 88% seen only once. The ten largest account for more than 4% of the sample. Sample: peripheral blood. Receptors were obtained from a human donor in a cohort sampled during active COVID-19.

The rearrangement links TRBV14 to TRBJ2-7, with D possibly TRBD2 on 6 matching bases. The CDR3 sequence is 19 residues long. Trimming took off 2 bases at V and 4 bases at J, with 27 bases between the two ends. CDR1 SGHDN and CDR2 FVKESK come from the germline V gene. CDR3 nucleotides: TGTGCCAGCAGCCAAACCGCCGGGGGTAGCGGTTTTTCGAAATACGAGCAGTACTTC. It translates to CASSQTAGGSGFSKYEQYF. The whole variable domain, remainder taken from reference TRBV14 and TRBJ2-7, is EAGVTQFPSHSVIEKGQTVTLRCDPISGHDNLYWYRRVMGKEIKFLLHFVKESKQDESGMPNNRFLAERTGGTYSTLKVQPAELEDSGVYFCASSQTAGGSGFSKYEQYFGPGTRLTVT.

The rearrangement uses TRBV18 and TRBJ2-1; 8 bases align to TRBD1. The germline V gene has CDR1 KGHSH and CDR2 LQKENI. Trimming cost V 1 base and J 5 bases; bases outside gene matches: 7. The CDR3 runs 16 residues. The CDR3 reads CASSPRSGQGNNEQFF. CDR3 sequence (DNA): TGTGCCAGCTCACCACGATCTGGACAGGGAAACAATGAGCAGTTCTTC.

The gene calls are TRBV7-3 and TRBJ1-1, with 7 positions matching TRBD1. Germline CDR1 is SGHTA and CDR2 is FQGTGA. This CDR3 contains 14 residues. The ends lost 6 bases at V and 5 bases at J; junction bases unmatched: 9. The CDR3 sequence: CASRPGGSSTEAFF. The CDR3 nucleotides read TGTGCCAGCAGGCCAGGGGGGAGTTCTACTGAAGCTTTCTTT.

The chain carries TRBV30 and TRBJ2-5; TRBD1 aligns across 8 bases. Germline CDR1 reads GTSNPN; CDR2 reads SVGIG (reference sequence). With 5 bases clipped from V and 5 bases from J, the junction kept 7 bases outside the gene matches. CDR3 size: 13 residues. The CDR3 sequence: CAWQTGVGETQYF. The CDR3 DNA follows: TGTGCCTGGCAGACAGGGGTTGGCGAGACCCAGTACTTC.

The chain employs TRBV2 and TRBJ2-1; a possible D gene is TRBD1 (5 bases). The CDR3 runs to 15 residues. V was trimmed by 8 bases and J by 0 bases, leaving 14 bases between them. Germline assignment: CDR1 SNHLY and CDR2 FYNNEI. CDR3 bases: TGTGCCAGCGGCCCGGACACCGCCTCCTACAATGAGCAGTTCTTC. The encoded protein is CASGPDTASYNEQFF. The complete variable domain, with remaining parts taken from reference TRBV2 and TRBJ2-1, reads EPEVTQTPSHQVTQMGQEVILRCVPISNHLYFYWYRQILGQKVEFLVSFYNNEISEKSEIFDDQFSVERPDGSNFTLKIRSTKLEDSAMYFCASGPDTASYNEQFFGPGTRLTVL.

The rearrangement joins TRBV5-6 to TRBJ2-7, with 12 positions matching TRBD1. CDR1 is SGHDT and CDR2 is YYEEEE in the germline V gene. Trimming took 1 base from V and 5 from J; bases not matched to a gene: 4. The CDR3 totals 15 residues. The DNA for the CDR3 is TGTGCCAGCAGCTTGAGGGGGACAGGGGGCCACGAGCAGTACGTC. Translated, it gives CASSLRGTGGHEQYV.

The chain combines TRBV18 with TRBJ1-2; TRBD1 is a possible D gene (5 bases). The CDR3 is 17 residues long. Between the trimmed V and J ends, which lost 2 bases and 4 bases, there was a span of 20 bases. In germline, CDR1 is KGHSH, CDR2 LQKENI. CDR3 bases: TGTGCCAGCTCACCAGGGATGCAACTCGGGCAGGGCTATGGCTACACCTTC. Its translation: CASSPGMQLGQGYGYTF.

V and J are TRBV5-6 and TRBJ2-7, with 9 bases that match TRBD1. Germline CDR1 reads SGHDT; CDR2 reads YYEEEE. The CDR3 is made up of 15 amino acids. The V segment lost 4 bases and the J segment 0 bases; nucleotides outside the gene matches: 5. CDR3 DNA sequence: TGTGCCAGCAGCGGGGACAGGGAGAGCTCCTACGAGCAGTACTTC. Its translation: CASSGDRESSYEQYF.

The rearrangement links TRBV7-9 to TRBJ2-1, with a possible D match to TRBD1 (5 bases). The CDR3 is made up of 17 amino acids. Germline V gives CDR1 SEHNR, CDR2 FQNEAQ (reference sequence). With 4 bases removed from V and 0 bases from J, the gap between germline ends came to 16 bases. Written as DNA, the CDR3 is TGTGCCAGCAGCTCCTTGTTGGGGCGGAGCTCCTACAATGAGCAGTTCTTC. Translation gives CASSSLLGRSSYNEQFF.

In DNA form, the CDR3 reads TGTGCCAGCAGCCAAGAGGGACTAGTTTATTGGGAGCAGTTCTTC. It is translated as CASSQEGLVYWEQFF. This chain links TRBV7-9 with TRBJ2-1; 8 bases match TRBD2. The V gene end was trimmed by 5 bases and the J gene end by 10 bases; junction bases not matched to a gene: 13. The CDR3 loop spans 15 amino acids. The germline CDR1 and CDR2 sequences are SEHNR and FQNEAQ (reference sequence).

The chain combines TRBV18 with TRBJ1-1, with 11 bases matching TRBD1. Germline V gene lookup returns CDR1 KGHSH and CDR2 LQKENI. This CDR3 comprises 17 residues. V lost 2 bases to trimming and J lost 5 bases; unmatched junction nucleotides: 10. CDR3 in DNA: TGTGCCAGCTCACCAATAGGACAGGGGGCGAAAAGGACTGAAGCTTTCTTT. This translates into CASSPIGQGAKRTEAFF.

V and J are TRBV3-1 (or the pseudogene TRBV3-2) and TRBJ2-4; D unclear. The V end was cut by 3 bases, the J end by 2 bases, with 8 bases between. The CDR3 has 14 amino acids. From germline, CDR1 is LGHDT and CDR2 YNNKEL (reference sequence). The CDR3 DNA reads TGTGCCAGCAGCCATCCCTATCCCAAAAACATTCAGTACTTC. This sequence encodes CASSHPYPKNIQYF.

V usage is TRBV7-3 and J usage is TRBJ1-1; D might be TRBD1 (5 bases). CDR3 length: 15 amino acids. Germline V lookup: CDR1 SGHTA, CDR2 FQGTGA. With 1 base removed from V and 0 bases from J, the gap between germline ends came to 9 bases. In DNA form, the CDR3 reads TGTGCCAGCAGCTTAAACGCAGGGATGAACACTGAAGCTTTCTTT. As protein: CASSLNAGMNTEAFF.

This chain connects TRBV27 to TRBJ2-1; D unclear. Trimming removed 3 bases from V and 7 bases from J, with 7 bases in between. The CDR3 extends over 12 amino acids. The germline V gene has CDR1 MNHEY and CDR2 SMNVEV (reference sequence). The CDR3 DNA follows: TGTGCCAGCAGTTTTAGCCTGAATGAGCAGTTCTTC. It yields the protein CASSFSLNEQFF.

This chain uses TRBV28 with TRBJ2-7; TRBD2 matches at 10 bases. This CDR3 spans 15 amino acids. With 6 bases clipped from V and 3 bases from J, the junction kept 8 bases outside the gene matches. CDR1 and CDR2 (germline): MDHEN, SYDVKM. CDR3 bases: TGTGCCAGCAGCCTCTCGTCTAGCGGGAGCTACGAGCAGTACTTC. Translation: CASSLSSSGSYEQYF. The variable domain in full, completed from reference TRBV28 and TRBJ2-7, reads DVKVTQSSRYLVKRTGEKVFLECVQDMDHENMFWYRQDPGLGLRLIYFSYDVKMKEKGDIPEGYSVSREKKERFSLILESASTNQTSMYLCASSLSSSGSYEQYFGPGTRLTVT.

V is TRBV28 and J is TRBJ1-6; D might be TRBD1 (5 bases). CDR1 MDHEN and CDR2 SYDVKM come from the germline V gene. The V end lost 3 bases, the J end lost 10 bases, and 13 bases lay between the germline ends. CDR3 length equals 14 residues. CDR3 protein: CASSFAGGASPLHF. CDR3 nucleotide sequence: TGTGCCAGCAGTTTTGCGGGGGGTGCCTCACCCCTCCACTTT.

This clone was observed a handful of times. V usage is TRBV18 and J usage is TRBJ2-7, with D hard to call. Germline CDR1 KGHSH, CDR2 LQKENI. The CDR3 has 15 residues. Trimming cost V 4 bases and J 0 bases, with 13 bases left between them. For the CDR3, the DNA is TGTGCCAGCTCACGTGAAGGAGCAGACTCCTACGAGCAGTACTTC. Its protein is CASSREGADSYEQYF.

This clone was detected only a few times. V is TRBV19 and J is TRBJ1-1; 9 nucleotides agree with TRBD1. V shed 7 bases, J shed 1 base, and the junction held 4 bases outside the gene matches. The length of the CDR3 is 14 residues. Germline CDR1 and CDR2: LNHDA and SQIVND (reference sequence). The CDR3 DNA reads TGTGCCAGTACTCCGGGACAGGGGAACACTGAAGCTTTCTTT. Translation gives CASTPGQGNTEAFF.

This chain links TRBV3-1 (or the pseudogene TRBV3-2) with TRBJ1-2; unclear D gene. Germline CDR1 reads LGHDT; CDR2 reads YNNKEL (reference sequence). The CDR3 consists of 13 residues. V was clipped by 2 bases and J by 8 bases, with 12 bases between them. CDR3 residues: CASSQPPLLGYTF. Written as DNA, the CDR3 is TGTGCCAGCAGCCAACCGCCGCTTCTAGGCTACACCTTC.

The chain joins TRBV5-1 to TRBJ2-5; perhaps TRBD2 as D (5 bases). CDR3 length: 13 amino acids. Germline V CDR1 and CDR2: SGHRS, YFSETQ. The V gene lost 0 bases and the J gene lost 3 bases, with 6 bases spanning the gap. The CDR3: CASSLGTEETQYF. The CDR3 DNA reads TGCGCCAGCAGCTTGGGGACTGAAGAGACCCAGTACTTC.

The chain recombines TRBV6-2 or TRBV6-3 with TRBJ2-1; the match to TRBD2 covers 8 bases. CDR3 length equals 16 residues. After removal of 4 bases from V and 5 bases from J, the junction contained 10 bases not matched to a gene. Germline V gene sequence: CDR1 MNHEY, CDR2 SVGEGT. This CDR3 is CASSFLVGGRNNEQFF. CDR3 bases: TGTGCCAGCAGTTTCCTGGTAGGCGGGAGGAACAATGAGCAGTTCTTC.